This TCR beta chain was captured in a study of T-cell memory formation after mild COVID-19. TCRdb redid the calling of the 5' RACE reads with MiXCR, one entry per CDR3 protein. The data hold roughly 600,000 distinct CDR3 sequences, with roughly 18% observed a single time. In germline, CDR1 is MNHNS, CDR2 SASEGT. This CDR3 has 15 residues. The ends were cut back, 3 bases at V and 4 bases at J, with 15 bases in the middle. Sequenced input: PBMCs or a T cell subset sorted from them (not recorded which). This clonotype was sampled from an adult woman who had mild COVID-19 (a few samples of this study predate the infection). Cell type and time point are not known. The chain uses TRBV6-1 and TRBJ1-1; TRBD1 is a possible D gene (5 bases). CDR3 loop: CASSDQGNVGTEAFF. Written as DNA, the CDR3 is TGTGCCAGCAGTGATCAGGGTAATGTGGGCACTGAAGCTTTCTTT.